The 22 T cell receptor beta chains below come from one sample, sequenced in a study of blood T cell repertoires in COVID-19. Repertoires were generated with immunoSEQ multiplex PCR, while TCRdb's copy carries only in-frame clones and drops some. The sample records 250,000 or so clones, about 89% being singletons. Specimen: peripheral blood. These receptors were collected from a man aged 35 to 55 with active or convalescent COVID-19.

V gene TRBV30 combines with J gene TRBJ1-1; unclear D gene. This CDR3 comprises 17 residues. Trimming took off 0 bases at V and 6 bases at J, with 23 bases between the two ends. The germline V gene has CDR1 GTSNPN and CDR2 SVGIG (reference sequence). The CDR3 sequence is CAWSVRYSRVGWAEAFF. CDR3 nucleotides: TGTGCCTGGAGTGTACGATATAGTCGGGTGGGTTGGGCTGAAGCTTTCTTT.

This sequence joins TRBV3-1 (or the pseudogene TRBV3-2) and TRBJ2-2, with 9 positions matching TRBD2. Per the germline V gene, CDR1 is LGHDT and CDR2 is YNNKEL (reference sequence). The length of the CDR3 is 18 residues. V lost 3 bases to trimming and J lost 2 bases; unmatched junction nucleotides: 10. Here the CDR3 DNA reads TGTGCCAGCAGCCACGCCCCCTCTAGCGGGATAAACACCGGGGAGCTGTTTTTT. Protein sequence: CASSHAPSSGINTGELFF.

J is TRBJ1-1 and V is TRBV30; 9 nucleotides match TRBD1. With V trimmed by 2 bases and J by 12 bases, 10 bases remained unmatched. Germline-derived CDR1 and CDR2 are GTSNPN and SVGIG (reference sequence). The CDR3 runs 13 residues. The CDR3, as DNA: TGTGCCTGGAGTCCAAACAGGGGGCCGTATTCTTTCTTT. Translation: CAWSPNRGPYSFF.

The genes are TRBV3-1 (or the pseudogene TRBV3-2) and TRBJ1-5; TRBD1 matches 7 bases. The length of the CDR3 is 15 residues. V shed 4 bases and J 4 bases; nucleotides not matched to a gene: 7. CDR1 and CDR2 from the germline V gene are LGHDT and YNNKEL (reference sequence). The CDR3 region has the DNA TGTGCCAGCAGCCCGAGTTCAGGGGGGAATCAGCCCCAGCATTTT. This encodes CASSPSSGGNQPQHF.

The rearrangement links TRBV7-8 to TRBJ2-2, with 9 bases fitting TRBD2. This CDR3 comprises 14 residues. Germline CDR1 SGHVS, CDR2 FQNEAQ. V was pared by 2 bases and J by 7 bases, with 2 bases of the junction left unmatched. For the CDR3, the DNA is TGTGCCAGCAGCTTACTTAGCGGGGGCGGGGAGCTGTTTTTT. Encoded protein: CASSLLSGGGELFF.

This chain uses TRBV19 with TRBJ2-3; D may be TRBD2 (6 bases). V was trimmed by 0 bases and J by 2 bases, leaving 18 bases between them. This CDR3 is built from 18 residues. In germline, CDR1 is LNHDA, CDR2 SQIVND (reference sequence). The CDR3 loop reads CASSIDRGTPLLTDTQYF. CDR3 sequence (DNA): TGTGCCAGTAGTATAGATCGGGGGACCCCGTTACTCACAGATACGCAGTATTTT.

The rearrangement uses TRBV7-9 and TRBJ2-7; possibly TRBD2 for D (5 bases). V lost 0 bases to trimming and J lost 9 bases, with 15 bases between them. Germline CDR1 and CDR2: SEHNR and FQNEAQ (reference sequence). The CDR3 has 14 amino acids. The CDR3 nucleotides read TGTGCCAGCAGCTTAGCGGGAGATCTCCGGGGGCAGTACTTC. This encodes CASSLAGDLRGQYF.

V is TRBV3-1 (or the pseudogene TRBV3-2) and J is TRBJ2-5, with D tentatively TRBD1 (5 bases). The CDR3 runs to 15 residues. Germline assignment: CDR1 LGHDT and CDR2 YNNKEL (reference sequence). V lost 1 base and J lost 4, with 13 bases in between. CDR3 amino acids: CASSQVRGQVETQYF. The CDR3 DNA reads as TGTGCCAGCAGCCAAGTAAGGGGCCAGGTAGAGACCCAGTACTTC.

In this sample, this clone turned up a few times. The CDR3: CAISDLTGAGDGYTF. Here the CDR3 DNA reads TGTGCCATCAGTGATTTGACAGGGGCAGGGGATGGCTACACCTTC. This chain links TRBV10-3 with TRBJ1-2, with 8 bases matching TRBD1. The junction had 9 bases not matched to a gene; V was cut back by 3 bases and J by 6 bases. The CDR3 consists of 15 residues. CDR1 and CDR2 (germline): ENHRY, SYGVKD.

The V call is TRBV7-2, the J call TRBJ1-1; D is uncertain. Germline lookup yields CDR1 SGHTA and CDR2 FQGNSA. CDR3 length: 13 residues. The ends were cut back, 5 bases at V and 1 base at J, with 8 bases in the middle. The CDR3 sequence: CASSLQSNTEAFF. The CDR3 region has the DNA TGTGCCAGCAGCCTTCAGTCGAACACTGAAGCTTTCTTT.

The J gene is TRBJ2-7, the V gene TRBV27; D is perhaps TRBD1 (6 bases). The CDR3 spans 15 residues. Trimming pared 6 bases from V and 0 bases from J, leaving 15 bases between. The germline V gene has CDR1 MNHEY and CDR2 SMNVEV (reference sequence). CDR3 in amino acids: CASRSGQPSSYEQYF. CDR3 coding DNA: TGTGCCAGCAGGAGCGGACAGCCGAGCTCCTACGAGCAGTACTTC.

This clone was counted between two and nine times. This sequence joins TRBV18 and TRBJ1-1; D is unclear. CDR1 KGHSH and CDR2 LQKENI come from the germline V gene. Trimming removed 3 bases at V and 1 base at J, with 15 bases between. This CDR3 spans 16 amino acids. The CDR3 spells CASSPLQAGPNTEAFF. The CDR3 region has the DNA TGTGCCAGCTCACCGTTGCAGGCCGGCCCGAACACTGAAGCTTTCTTT.

Here the CDR3 reads CASSPRGGAGEQYF. In DNA form, the CDR3 reads TGTGCCAGCAGCCCCCGCGGGGGGGCGGGTGAGCAGTACTTC. The genes are TRBV5-4 and TRBJ2-7; 9 positions agree with TRBD2. CDR1 and CDR2 (germline): SGHNT, YYREEE (reference sequence). The trim removed 4 bases at V and 7 bases at J, leaving 9 bases unmatched. CDR3 length: 14 amino acids.

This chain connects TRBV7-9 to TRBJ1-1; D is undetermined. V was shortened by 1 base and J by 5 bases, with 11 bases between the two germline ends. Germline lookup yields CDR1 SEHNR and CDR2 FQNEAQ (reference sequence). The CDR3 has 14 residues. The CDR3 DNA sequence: TGTGCCAGCAGCTTAGAGAGGAGCGATACTGAAGCTTTCTTT. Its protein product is CASSLERSDTEAFF.

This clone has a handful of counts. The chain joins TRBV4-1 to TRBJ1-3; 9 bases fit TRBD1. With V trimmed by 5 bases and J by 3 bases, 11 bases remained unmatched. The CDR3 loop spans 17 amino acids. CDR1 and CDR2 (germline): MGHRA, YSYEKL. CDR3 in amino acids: CASSARTGGAVGNTIYF. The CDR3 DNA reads TGCGCCAGCAGCGCAAGAACAGGGGGCGCGGTTGGAAACACCATATATTTT.

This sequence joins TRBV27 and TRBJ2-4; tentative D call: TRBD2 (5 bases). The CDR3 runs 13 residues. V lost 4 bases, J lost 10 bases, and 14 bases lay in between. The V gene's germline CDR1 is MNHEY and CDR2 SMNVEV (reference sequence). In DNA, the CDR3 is TGTGCCAGCAGTTCCTCCGGGGTACCAATTCAGTACTTC. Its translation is CASSSSGVPIQYF.

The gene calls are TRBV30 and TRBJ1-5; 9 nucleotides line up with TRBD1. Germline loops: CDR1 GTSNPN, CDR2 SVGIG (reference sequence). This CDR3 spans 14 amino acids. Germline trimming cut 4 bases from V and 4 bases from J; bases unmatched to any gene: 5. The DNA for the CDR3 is TGTGCCTGGACCCTTGGACAGGGGAATCAGCCCCAGCATTTT. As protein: CAWTLGQGNQPQHF.

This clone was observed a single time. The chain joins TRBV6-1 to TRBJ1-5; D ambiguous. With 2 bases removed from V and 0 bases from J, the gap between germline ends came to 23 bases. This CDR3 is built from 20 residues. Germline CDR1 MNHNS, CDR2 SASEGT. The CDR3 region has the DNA TGTGCCAGCAGTGAACCGGGGAGATGGTCAACTACGTATAGCAATCAGCCCCAGCATTTT. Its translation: CASSEPGRWSTTYSNQPQHF.

The CDR3 DNA sequence: TGTGCCAGCACCAAATCGGGGGGAACGAATGAGCAGTACTTC. Amino acids: CASTKSGGTNEQYF. This chain joins TRBV7-9 and TRBJ2-7; 7 nucleotides match TRBD2. The J segment lost 7 bases and the V segment lost 7 bases, leaving 13 bases of the junction unmatched. Per the germline V gene, CDR1 is SEHNR and CDR2 is FQNEAQ (reference sequence). This CDR3 is 14 amino acids long.

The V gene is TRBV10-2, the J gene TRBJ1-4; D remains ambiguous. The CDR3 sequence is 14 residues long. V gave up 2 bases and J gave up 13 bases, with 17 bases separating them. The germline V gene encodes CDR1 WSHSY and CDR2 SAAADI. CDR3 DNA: TGCGCCAGCAGTGAGGACGGCCTCTGGCGGGGACTGTTTTTT. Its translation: CASSEDGLWRGLFF.

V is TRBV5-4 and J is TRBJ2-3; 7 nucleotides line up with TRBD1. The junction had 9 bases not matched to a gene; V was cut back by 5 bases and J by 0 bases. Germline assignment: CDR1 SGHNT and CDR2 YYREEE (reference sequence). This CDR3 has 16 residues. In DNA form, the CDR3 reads TGTGCCAGCAGTCGTCCGACAGGGCCTAGCACAGATACGCAGTATTTT. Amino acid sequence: CASSRPTGPSTDTQYF.

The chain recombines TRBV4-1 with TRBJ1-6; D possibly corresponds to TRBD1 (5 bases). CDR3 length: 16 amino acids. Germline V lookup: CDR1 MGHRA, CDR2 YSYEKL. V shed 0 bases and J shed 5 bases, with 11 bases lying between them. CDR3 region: CASSQEGAGNNSPLHF. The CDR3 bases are TGCGCCAGCAGCCAAGAAGGTGCAGGGAATAATTCACCCCTCCACTTT.